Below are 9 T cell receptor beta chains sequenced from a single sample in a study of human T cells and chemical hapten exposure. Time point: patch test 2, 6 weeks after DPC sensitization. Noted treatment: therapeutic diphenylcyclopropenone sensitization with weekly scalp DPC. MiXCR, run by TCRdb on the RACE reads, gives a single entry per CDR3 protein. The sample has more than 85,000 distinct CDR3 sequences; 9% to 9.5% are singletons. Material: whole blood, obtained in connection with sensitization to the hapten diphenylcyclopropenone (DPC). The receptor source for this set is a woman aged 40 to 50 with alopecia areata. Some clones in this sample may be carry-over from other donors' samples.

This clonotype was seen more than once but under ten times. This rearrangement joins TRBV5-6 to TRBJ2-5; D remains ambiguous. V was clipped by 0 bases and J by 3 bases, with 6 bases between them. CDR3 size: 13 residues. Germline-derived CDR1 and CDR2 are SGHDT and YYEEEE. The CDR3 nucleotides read TGTGCCAGCAGCTTGGCTCTGGAAGAGACCCAGTACTTC. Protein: CASSLALEETQYF.

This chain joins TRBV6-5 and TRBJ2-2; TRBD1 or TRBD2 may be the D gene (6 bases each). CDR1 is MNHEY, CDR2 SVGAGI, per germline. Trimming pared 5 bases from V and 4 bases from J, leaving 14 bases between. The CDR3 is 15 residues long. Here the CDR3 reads CASSLGGPVTGELFF. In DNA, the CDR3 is TGTGCCAGCAGTCTTGGGGGGCCGGTCACCGGGGAGCTGTTTTTT.

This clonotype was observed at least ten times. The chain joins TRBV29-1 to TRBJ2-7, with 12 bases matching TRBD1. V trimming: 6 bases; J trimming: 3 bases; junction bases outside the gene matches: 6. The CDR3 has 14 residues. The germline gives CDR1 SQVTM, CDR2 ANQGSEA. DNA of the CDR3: TGCAGCGTGGGTGGGACAGGGGGCTTCTACGAGCAGTACTTC. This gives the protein CSVGGTGGFYEQYF.

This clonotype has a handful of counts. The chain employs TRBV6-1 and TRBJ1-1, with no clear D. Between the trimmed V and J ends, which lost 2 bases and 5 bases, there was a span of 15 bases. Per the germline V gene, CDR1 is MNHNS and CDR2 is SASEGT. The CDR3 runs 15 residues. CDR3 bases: TGTGCCAGCAGTGAACCTTCGTTCAGTAGAACTGAAGCTTTCTTT. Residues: CASSEPSFSRTEAFF.

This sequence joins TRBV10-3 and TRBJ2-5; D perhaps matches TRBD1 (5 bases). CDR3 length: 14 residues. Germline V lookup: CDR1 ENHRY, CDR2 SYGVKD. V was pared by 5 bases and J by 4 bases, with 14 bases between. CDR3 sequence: CAISSDRTGETQYF. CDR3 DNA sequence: TGTGCCATCAGTTCTGACAGAACTGGAGAGACCCAGTACTTC.

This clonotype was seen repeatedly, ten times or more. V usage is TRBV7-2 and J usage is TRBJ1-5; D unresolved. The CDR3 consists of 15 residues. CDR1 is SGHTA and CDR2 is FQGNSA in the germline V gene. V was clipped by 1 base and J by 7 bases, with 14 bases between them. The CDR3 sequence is CASSLVPYGGQPQHF. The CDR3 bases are TGTGCCAGCAGCTTAGTTCCTTACGGAGGACAGCCCCAGCATTTT.

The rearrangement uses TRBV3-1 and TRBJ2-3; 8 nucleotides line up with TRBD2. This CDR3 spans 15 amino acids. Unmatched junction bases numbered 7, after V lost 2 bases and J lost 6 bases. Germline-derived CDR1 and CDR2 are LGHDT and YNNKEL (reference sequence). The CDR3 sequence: CASSQRLAKEDTQYF. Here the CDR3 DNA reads TGTGCCAGCAGCCAAAGACTAGCGAAGGAGGATACGCAGTATTTT.

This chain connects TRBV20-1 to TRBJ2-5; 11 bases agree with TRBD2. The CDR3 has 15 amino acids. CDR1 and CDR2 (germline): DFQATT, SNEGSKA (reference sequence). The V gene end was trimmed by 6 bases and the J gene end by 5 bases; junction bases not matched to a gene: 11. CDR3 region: CSAELAGETLETQYF. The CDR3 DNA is TGCAGTGCGGAACTAGCGGGGGAGACCCTGGAGACCCAGTACTTC.

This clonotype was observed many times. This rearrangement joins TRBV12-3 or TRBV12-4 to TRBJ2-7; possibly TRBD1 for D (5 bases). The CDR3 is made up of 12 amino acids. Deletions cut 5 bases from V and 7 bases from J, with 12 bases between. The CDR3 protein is CASSPGYGEQYF. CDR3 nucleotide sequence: TGTGCCAGCAGTCCAGGGTATGGTGAGCAGTACTTC.